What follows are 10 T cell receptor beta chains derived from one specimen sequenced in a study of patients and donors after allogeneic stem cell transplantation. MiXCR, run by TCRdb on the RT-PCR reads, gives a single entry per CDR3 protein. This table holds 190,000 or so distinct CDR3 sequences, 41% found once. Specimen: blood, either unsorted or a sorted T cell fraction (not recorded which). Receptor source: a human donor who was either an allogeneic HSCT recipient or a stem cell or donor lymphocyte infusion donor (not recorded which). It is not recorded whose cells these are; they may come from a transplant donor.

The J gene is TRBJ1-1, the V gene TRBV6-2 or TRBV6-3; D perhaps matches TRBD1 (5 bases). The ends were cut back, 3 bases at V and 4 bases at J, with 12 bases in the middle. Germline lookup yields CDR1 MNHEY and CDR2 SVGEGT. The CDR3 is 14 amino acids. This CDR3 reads CASSYSGTGTEAFF. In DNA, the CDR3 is TGTGCCAGCAGTTATTCAGGGACGGGCACTGAAGCTTTCTTT.

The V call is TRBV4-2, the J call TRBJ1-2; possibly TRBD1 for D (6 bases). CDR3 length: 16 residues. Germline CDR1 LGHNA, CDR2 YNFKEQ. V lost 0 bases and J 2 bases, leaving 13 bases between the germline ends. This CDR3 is CASSQDWTDRNYGYTF. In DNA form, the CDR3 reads TGTGCCAGCAGCCAAGATTGGACAGATAGGAACTATGGCTACACCTTC.

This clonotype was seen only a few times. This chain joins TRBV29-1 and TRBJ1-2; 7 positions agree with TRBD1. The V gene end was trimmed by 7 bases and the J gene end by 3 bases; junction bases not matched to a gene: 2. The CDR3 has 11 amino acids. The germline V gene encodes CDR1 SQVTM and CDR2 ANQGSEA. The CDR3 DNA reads TGCAGCGGAGGGACAGACTATGGCTACACCTTC. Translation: CSGGTDYGYTF. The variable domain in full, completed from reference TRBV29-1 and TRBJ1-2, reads SAVISQKPSRDICQRGTSLTIQCQVDSQVTMMFWYRQQPGQSLTLIATANQGSEATYESGFVIDKFPISRPNLTFSTLTVSNMSPEDSSIYLCSGGTDYGYTFGSGTRLTVV.

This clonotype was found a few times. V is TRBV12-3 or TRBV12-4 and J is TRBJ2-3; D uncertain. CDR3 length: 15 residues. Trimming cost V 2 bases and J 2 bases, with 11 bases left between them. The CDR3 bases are TGTGCCAGCAGTTTAACTCAGACCGTCACAGATACGCAGTATTTT. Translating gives CASSLTQTVTDTQYF.

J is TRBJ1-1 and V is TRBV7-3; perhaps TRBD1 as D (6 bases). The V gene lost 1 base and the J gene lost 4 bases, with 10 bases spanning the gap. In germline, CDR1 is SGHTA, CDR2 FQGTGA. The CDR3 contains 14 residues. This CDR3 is CASSLSRGSTEAFF. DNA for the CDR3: TGTGCCAGCAGCTTAAGCAGGGGAAGCACTGAAGCTTTCTTT.

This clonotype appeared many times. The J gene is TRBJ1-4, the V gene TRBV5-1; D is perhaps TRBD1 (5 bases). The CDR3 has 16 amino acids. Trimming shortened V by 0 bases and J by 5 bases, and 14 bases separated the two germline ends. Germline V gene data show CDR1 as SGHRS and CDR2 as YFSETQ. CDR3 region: CASSLGGKGENEKLFF. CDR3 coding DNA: TGCGCCAGCAGCTTGGGAGGGAAAGGGGAGAATGAAAAACTGTTTTTT. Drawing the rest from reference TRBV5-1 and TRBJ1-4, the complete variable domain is KAGVTQTPRYLIKTRGQQVTLSCSPISGHRSVSWYQQTPGQGLQFLFEYFSETQRNKGNFPGRFSGRQFSNSRSEMNVSTLELGDSALYLCASSLGGKGENEKLFFGSGTQLSVL.

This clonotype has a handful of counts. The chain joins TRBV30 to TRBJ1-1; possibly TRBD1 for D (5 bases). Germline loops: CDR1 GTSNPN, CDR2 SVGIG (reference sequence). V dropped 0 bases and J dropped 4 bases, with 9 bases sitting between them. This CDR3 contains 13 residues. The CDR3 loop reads CAWSVGGVTEAFF. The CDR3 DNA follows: TGTGCCTGGAGTGTTGGAGGGGTCACTGAAGCTTTCTTT.

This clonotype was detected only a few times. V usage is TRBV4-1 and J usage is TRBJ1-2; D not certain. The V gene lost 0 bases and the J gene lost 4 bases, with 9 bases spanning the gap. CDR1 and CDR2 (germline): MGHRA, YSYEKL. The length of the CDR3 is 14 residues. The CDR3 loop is CASSQDTRLYGYTF. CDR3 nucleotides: TGCGCCAGCAGCCAAGATACCAGACTCTATGGCTACACCTTC.

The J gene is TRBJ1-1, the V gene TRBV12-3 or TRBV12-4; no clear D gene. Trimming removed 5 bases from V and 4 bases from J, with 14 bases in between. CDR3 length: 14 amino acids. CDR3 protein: CASSRDTLGTEAFF. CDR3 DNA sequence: TGTGCCAGCAGTCGAGACACTTTGGGCACTGAAGCTTTCTTT.

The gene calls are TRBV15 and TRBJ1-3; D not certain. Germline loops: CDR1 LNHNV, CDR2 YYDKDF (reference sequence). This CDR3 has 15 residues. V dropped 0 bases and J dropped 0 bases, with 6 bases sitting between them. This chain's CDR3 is CATSRDGASGNTIYF. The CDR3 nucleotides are TGTGCCACCAGCAGAGATGGAGCCTCTGGAAACACCATATATTTT.